This T cell receptor beta chain emerged from a study of blood T cells in healthy people across ages. This clonotype was counted between two and nine times. As yet, its antigen is unknown. Every sample had a minimum of 6.5 million PBMCs isolated. Study conclusions and caveats: The donors' CMV status was not determined, possibly confounding changes in expanded clonotypes.

CDR3 length: 16 residues. Using a J-beta primer mix together with a sample-barcoded 5' primer, a second PCR was run for roughly 6 to 11 cycles. TCRdb used MiXCR to reprocess the 5' RACE reads, holding one entry per CDR3 protein. Of roughly 800,000 distinct CDR3 sequences listed, 20% to 30% are singletons. The same specimen was also included in a second study, on T cells of mothers and their children. That source reports: Donors were three healthy Caucasian mothers and their six children.

The sequencing sample was made of blood. V gene TRBV21-1 combines with J gene TRBJ2-1; the DNA was not used to check the table's D call, TRBD1. TRBV21-1 is noted as a pseudogene. This sequence originates from a boy younger than 18 in good health. This CDR3 is CASSKEWQGDYNEQFF. In DNA, the CDR3 is TGTGCCAGCAGCAAAGAGTGGCAGGGGGACTACAATGAGCAGTTCTTC.